This T cell receptor beta chain was captured by sequencing in a study of regulatory and conventional T cells in RAG deficiency. Study findings and constraints: Treg unique TCR beta sequences were about 110-fold fewer in Omenn syndrome and CID/AS patients than controls.

Trimming pared 2 bases from V and 6 bases from J, leaving 8 bases between. The CDR3 is made up of 13 amino acids. The germline V gene has CDR1 MNHNY and CDR2 SVGAGI (reference sequence). Clones were read by immunoSEQ multiplex PCR, and TCRdb kept only the in-frame ones, dropping some. Of more than 35,000 clones listed, just under 90% are singletons. Blood CD4+ CD25-low CD127-high conventional T cells supplied the genomic DNA template. With regard to this clone: Antigen: not known.

In addition, the sample was reused for a study of regulatory T cells. From that study: Primers: 52 TRBV forward and 13 TRBJ reverse. Skewed V and J usage and few unique V-J pairs marked patient repertoires, most in Tregs.

This TCR was recovered from a human donor in good health. The sequencing input was CD4+ effector T cells sorted from blood. V gene TRBV6-6 combines with J gene TRBJ2-1, with D unclear. Here the CDR3 DNA reads TGTGCCAGCAGTTACGCCCAACGCAATGAGCAGTTCTTC. Its protein is CASSYAQRNEQFF.